This T cell receptor (beta chain) was obtained from a study of T-cell reconstitution after alpha-beta-depleted transplantation in children listed by TCRdb under 2016. Concerning the study at large: The study quantitatively tracked T-cell immune reconstitution after TCRalphabeta/CD19-depleted allogeneic hematopoietic cell transplantation in children using TCR repertoire profiling.

Library generation was performed with PCR. Sequencing took place on an Illumina HiSeq 2500. TCR library preparation used molecular barcoding, with unique molecular identifiers applied to normalize quantification of the TCRbeta repertoire. TCRdb ran its own pipeline on the public reads, namely fastp trimming at Q25 and MiXCR clone calling, and kept in-frame beta chains. Records with the same CDR3 protein are collapsed into one entry carrying the most frequent genes and DNA. The sample table records a few hundred thousand distinct CDR3 sequences; about an eighth of these occur just once. The ten largest clones represent roughly 4.5% of the sample. This clonotype was detected ten times or more. No antigen is known for it. No qualities accompany the bases; no much larger clone lies one base away. Measured from the cysteine to the phenylalanine, the CDR3 is 12 residues long. Just CDR3 DNA is preserved here, 36 bases in frame from base 1. CDR1 and CDR2, per the germline V gene (reference sequence), are DFQATT and SNEGSKA. The junction shows trimming of 4 bases on V and 4 bases on J, plus 10 bases between the germline ends.

This clonotype was sampled from a human donor who donated a stem cell graft to a child with Fanconi anemia. Source: PBMCs, taken from the stem cell graft. The chain is assembled from TRBV20-1 and TRBJ1-1; the D segment could be TRBD1, given 5 matching bases. In nucleotides, the sequence is TGCAGTGCTAAGCAGGGTGGCACTGAAGCTTTCTTT. This codes for CSAKQGGTEAFF.